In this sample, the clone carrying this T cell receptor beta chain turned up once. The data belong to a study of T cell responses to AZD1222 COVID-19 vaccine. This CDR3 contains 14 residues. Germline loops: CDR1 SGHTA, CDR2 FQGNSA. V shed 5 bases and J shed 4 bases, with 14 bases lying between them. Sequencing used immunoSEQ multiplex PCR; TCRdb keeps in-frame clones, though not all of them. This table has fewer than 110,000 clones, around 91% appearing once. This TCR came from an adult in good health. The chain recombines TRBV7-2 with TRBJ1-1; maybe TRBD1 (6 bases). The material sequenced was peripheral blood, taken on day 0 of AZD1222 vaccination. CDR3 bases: TGTGCCAGCAGCAGACAGGTGGGGGGCACTGAAGCTTTCTTT. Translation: CASSRQVGGTEAFF. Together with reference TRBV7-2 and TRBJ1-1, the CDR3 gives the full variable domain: GAGVSQSPSNKVTEKGKDVELRCDPISGHTALYWYRQSLGQGLEFLIYFQGNSAPDKSGLPSDRFSAERTGGSVSTLTIQRTQQEDSAVYLCASSRQVGGTEAFFGQGTRLTVV.